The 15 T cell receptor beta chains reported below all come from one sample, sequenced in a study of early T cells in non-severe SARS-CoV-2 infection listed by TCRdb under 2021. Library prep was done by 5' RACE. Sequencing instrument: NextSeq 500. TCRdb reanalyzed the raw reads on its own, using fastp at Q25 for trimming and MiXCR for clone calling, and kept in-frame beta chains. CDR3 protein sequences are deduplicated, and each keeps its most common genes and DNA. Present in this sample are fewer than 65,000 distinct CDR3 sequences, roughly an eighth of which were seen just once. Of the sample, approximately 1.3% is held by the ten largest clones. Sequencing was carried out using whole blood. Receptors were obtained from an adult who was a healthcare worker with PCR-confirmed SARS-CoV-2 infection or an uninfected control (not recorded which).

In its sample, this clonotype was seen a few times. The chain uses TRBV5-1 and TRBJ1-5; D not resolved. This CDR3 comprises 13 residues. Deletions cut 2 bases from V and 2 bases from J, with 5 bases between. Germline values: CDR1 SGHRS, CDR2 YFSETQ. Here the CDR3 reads CASSFWGNQPQHF. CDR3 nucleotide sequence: TGCGCCAGCAGCTTCTGGGGCAATCAGCCCCAGCATTTT.

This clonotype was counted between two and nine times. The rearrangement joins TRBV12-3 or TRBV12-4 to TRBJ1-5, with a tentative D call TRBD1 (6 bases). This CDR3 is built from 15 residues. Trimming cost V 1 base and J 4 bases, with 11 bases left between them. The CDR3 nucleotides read TGTGCCAGCAGTTTAGGTCAGGGGCCGAATCAGCCCCAGCATTTT. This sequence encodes CASSLGQGPNQPQHF.

CDR3 nucleotides: TGTGCCAGCAGCCAAGGGTCAGGGGAAACCCAGCCCCAGCATTTT. The encoded protein is CASSQGSGETQPQHF. The gene calls are TRBV4-2 and TRBJ1-5, with D maybe TRBD1 (6 bases). This CDR3 is 15 amino acids long. V gave up 1 base and J gave up 7 bases, with 14 bases separating them. CDR1 and CDR2 from the germline V gene are LGHNA and YNFKEQ.

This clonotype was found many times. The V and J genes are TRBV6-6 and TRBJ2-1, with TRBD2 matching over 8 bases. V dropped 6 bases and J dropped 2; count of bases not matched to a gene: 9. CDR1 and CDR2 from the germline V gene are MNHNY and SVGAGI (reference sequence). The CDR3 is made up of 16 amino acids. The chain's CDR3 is CASSQPGGATYNEQFF. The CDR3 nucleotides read TGTGCCAGCAGCCAACCCGGGGGGGCCACCTACAATGAGCAGTTCTTC.

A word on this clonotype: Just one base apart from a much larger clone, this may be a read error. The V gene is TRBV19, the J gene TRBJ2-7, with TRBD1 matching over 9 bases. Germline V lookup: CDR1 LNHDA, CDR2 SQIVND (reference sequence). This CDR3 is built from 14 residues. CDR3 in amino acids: CASSGGTGPYEKYF. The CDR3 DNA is TGTGCCAGTAGTGGGGGGACAGGGCCCTACGAGAAGTACTTC.

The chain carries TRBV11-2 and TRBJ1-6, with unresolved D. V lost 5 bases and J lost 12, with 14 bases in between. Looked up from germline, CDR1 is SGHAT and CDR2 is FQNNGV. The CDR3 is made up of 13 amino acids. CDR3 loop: CASSPGSNRPLHF. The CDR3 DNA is TGTGCCAGCAGCCCGGGATCCAACAGACCCCTCCACTTT.

The DNA of the CDR3 is TGTGCCAGCAGCCAACCCGGACTAAATACCGGGGAGCTGTTTTTT. Translated, it gives CASSQPGLNTGELFF. This chain links TRBV4-2 with TRBJ2-2; TRBD2 might be the D (6 bases). The V end lost 2 bases, the J end lost 5 bases, and 12 bases lay between the germline ends. CDR1 is LGHNA, CDR2 YNFKEQ, per germline. The CDR3 contains 15 residues.

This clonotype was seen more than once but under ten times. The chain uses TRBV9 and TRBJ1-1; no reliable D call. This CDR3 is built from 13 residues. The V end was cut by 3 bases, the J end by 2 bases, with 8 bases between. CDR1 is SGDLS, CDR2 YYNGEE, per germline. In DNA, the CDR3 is TGTGCCAGCAGCGCCGTCACCAACACTGAAGCTTTCTTT. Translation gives CASSAVTNTEAFF.

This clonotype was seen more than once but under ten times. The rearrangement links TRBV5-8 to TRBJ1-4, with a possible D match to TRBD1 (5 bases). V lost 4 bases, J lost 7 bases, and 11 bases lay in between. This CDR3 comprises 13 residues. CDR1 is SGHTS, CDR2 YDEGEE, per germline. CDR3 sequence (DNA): TGTGCCAGCAGCGACGCGGGGGGTGAAAAACTGTTTTTT. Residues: CASSDAGGEKLFF. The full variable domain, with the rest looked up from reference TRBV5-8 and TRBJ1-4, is EAGVTQSPTHLIKTRGQQATLRCSPISGHTSVYWYQQALGLGLQFLLWYDEGEERNRGNFPPRFSGRQFPNYSSELNVNALELEDSALYLCASSDAGGEKLFFGSGTQLSVL.

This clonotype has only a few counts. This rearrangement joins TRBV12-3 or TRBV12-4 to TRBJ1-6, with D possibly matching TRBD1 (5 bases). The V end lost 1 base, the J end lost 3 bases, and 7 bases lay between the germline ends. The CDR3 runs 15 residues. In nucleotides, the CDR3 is TGTGCCAGCAGTTTAGGGGGGGGCTATAATTCACCCCTCCACTTT. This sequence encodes CASSLGGGYNSPLHF.

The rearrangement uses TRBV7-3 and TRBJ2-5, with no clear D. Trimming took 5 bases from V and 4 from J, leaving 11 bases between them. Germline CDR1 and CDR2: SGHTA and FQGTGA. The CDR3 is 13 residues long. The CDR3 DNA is TGTGCCAGCAGCCCTACGAATGCAGAGACCCAGTACTTC. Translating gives CASSPTNAETQYF.

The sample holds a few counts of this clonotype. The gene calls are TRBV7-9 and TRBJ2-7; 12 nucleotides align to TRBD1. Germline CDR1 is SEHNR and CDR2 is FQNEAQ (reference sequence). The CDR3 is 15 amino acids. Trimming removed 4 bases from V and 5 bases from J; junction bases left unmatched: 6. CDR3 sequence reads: CASSWGQGARDEQYF. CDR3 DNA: TGTGCCAGCAGCTGGGGACAGGGGGCGCGGGACGAGCAGTACTTC.

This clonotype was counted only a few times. The CDR3: CASSLASGSTYEQYF. For the CDR3, the DNA is TGTGCCAGCAGCTTAGCATCTGGGTCCACCTACGAGCAGTACTTC. The gene calls are TRBV7-2 and TRBJ2-7; D is unclear. Germline-derived CDR1 and CDR2 are SGHTA and FQGNSA. Trimming took off 0 bases at V and 2 bases at J, with 11 bases between the two ends. The CDR3 is 15 amino acids.

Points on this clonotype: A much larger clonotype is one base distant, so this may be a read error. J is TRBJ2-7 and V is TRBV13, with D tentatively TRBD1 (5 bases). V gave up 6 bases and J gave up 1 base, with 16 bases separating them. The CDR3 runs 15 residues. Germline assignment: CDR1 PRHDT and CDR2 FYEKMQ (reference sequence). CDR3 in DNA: TGTGCCAGCAGAACCGAGACAGAGATTTCCTACGAGCAGTACTTC. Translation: CASRTETEISYEQYF.

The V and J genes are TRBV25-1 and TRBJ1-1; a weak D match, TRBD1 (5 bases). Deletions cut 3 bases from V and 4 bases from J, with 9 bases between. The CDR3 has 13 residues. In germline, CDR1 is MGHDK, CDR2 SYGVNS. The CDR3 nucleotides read TGTGCCAGCAGTGATACCGGGGGCACTGAAGCTTTCTTT. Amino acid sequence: CASSDTGGTEAFF.